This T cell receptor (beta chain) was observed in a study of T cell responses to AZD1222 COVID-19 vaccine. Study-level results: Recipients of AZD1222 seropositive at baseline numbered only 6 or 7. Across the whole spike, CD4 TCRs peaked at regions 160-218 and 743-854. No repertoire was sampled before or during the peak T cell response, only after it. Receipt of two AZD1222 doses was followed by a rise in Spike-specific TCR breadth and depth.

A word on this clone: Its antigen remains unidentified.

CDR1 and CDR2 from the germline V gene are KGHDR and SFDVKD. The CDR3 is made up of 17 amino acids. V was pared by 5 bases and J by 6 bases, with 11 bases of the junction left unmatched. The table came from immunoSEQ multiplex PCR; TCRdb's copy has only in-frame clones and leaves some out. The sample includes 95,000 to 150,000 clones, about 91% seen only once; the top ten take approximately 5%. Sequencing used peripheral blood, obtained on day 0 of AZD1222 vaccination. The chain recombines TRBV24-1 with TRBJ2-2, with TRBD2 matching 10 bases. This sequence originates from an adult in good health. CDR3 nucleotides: TGTGCCACCAGTGCAACTAGCGGGGTTCCTATGTCCGGGGAGCTGTTTTTT. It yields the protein CATSATSGVPMSGELFF.